This TCR beta chain originates from a study of blood T cells in healthy people across ages. Whole-study findings and limits: Per-million-T-cell TCR beta diversity fell roughly linearly with age. Naive and antigen-experienced cells could not be conclusively compared, given unsorted PBMCs. Strongly correlated with naive T cell percentage was TCR beta diversity.

Comments on this clonotype: Its antigen is unknown.

Together with a sample-barcoded 5' primer, a J-beta primer mix was included in a second PCR lasting roughly 6 to 12 cycles. TCRdb reanalysed the 5' RACE reads using MiXCR and keeps one entry per CDR3 protein. The sample holds 650,000 to 900,000 distinct CDR3 sequences, 62% seen once. Approximately 9.7 milliliters was the volume of peripheral blood drawn from each donor. The receptor's source is a man younger than 45 in good health. Sequenced: blood.

The CDR3, as DNA: TGTGCCAGCAGTTTTCGGCGACTGAACACTGAAGCTTTCTTT. This sequence encodes CASSFRRLNTEAFF. The V gene is TRBV12-3 or TRBV12-4, the J gene TRBJ1-1; no reliable D call. Between the trimmed V and J ends, which lost 3 bases and 0 bases, there was a span of 8 bases. The CDR3 is 14 residues long.